The next 21 T cell receptor beta chains were all read from a single sample in a study of CD8+CD57+ T cells in acquired aplastic anemia. Genomic DNA, serving as template, underwent TCR beta VDJ and CDR3 profiling. One entry per CDR3 protein results from TCRdb running MiXCR on the reads. The sample yields 150,000 to 200,000 distinct CDR3 sequences, 45% to 55% seen once. Patients who underwent sequencing had shown CD8+CD57+ cell expansion by flow cytometry. The sequencing input was sorted CD4+, CD8+, or CD8+CD57+ T cells (not recorded which) from PBMCs. These TCRs come from a human donor with aplastic anemia.

The table lists this clonotype with many counts. V is TRBV4-1 and J is TRBJ1-4, with no clear D. Germline lookup yields CDR1 MGHRA and CDR2 YSYEKL. V was shortened by 0 bases and J by 4 bases, with 6 bases between the two germline ends. CDR3 size: 14 residues. The CDR3: CASSQDRNNEKLFF. In nucleotides, the CDR3 is TGCGCCAGCAGCCAAGACAGAAATAATGAAAAACTGTTTTTT.

The genes are TRBV15 and TRBJ1-1; no clear D. Per the germline V gene, CDR1 is LNHNV and CDR2 is YYDKDF (reference sequence). With 1 base removed from V and 5 bases from J, the gap between germline ends came to 8 bases. The CDR3 sequence is 13 residues long. This chain's CDR3 is CATSRVQETEAFF. DNA for the CDR3: TGTGCCACCAGCAGAGTGCAGGAGACTGAAGCTTTCTTT.

The chain combines TRBV2 with TRBJ2-7, with a weak D call TRBD2 (6 bases). The CDR3 is 14 amino acids. Germline loops: CDR1 SNHLY, CDR2 FYNNEI. V lost 6 bases, J lost 1 base, and 13 bases lay in between. Here the CDR3 reads CASSSTGTSYEQYF. CDR3 nucleotides: TGTGCCAGCAGCTCCACCGGGACTTCCTACGAGCAGTACTTC.

This clonotype was counted ten times or more. The rearrangement links TRBV24-1 to TRBJ2-3; 16 bases are a match to TRBD2. There are 19 residues in the CDR3. The germline gives CDR1 KGHDR, CDR2 SFDVKD. The ends lost 8 bases at V and 4 bases at J; junction bases unmatched: 14. The CDR3 reads CATNSPGLAGGPNPDTQYF. In DNA, the CDR3 is TGTGCCACCAACAGTCCGGGACTAGCGGGAGGGCCTAATCCAGATACGCAGTATTTT.

This clonotype has a handful of counts. V and J are TRBV27 and TRBJ1-2; D uncertain. There are 14 residues in the CDR3. Trimming removed 1 base from V and 8 bases from J, with 14 bases in between. The germline gives CDR1 MNHEY, CDR2 SMNVEV (reference sequence). CDR3 in amino acids: CASSLFMGVGGYTF. CDR3 nucleotides: TGTGCCAGCAGTTTATTCATGGGTGTGGGGGGCTACACCTTC.

This clonotype occurred a few times. The chain combines TRBV11-2 with TRBJ2-7, with D perhaps TRBD1 or TRBD2 (5 bases each). CDR1 and CDR2 from the germline V gene are SGHAT and FQNNGV. Trimming removed 5 bases at V and 6 bases at J, with 17 bases between. This CDR3 is built from 14 residues. In nucleotides, the CDR3 is TGTGCCAGCAGCCCAAGCCGGGGCCCCTCCGAGCAGTACTTC. This gives the protein CASSPSRGPSEQYF.

The sample holds many counts of this clonotype. The V and J genes are TRBV7-3 and TRBJ2-2; D may be TRBD1 or TRBD2 (5 bases each). The V end lost 2 bases, the J end lost 4 bases, and 11 bases lay between the germline ends. Germline assignment: CDR1 SGHTA and CDR2 FQGTGA. This CDR3 has 15 residues. CDR3 loop: CASSLLAGTTGELFF. CDR3 nucleotide sequence: TGTGCCAGCAGCTTATTAGCAGGGACCACCGGGGAGCTGTTTTTT.

V gene TRBV15 combines with J gene TRBJ2-6; D gene ambiguous. CDR3 length: 16 residues. The V gene's germline CDR1 is LNHNV and CDR2 YYDKDF (reference sequence). Trimming took off 0 bases at V and 0 bases at J, with 6 bases between the two ends. The CDR3 is CATSREESSGANVLTF. The CDR3 DNA reads as TGTGCCACCAGCAGAGAAGAGAGCTCTGGGGCCAACGTCCTGACTTTC.

The chain carries TRBV27 and TRBJ1-5; 8 nucleotides line up with TRBD1. Germline loops: CDR1 MNHEY, CDR2 SMNVEV (reference sequence). Trimming took 6 bases from V and 7 from J; bases not matched to a gene: 5. There are 13 residues in the CDR3. The DNA for the CDR3 is TGTGCCAGCAGCATGACAGGGGTCCAGCCCCAGCATTTT. This gives the protein CASSMTGVQPQHF.

The table lists this clonotype with a few counts. The gene calls are TRBV7-6 and TRBJ2-1; D gene ambiguous. The germline V gene encodes CDR1 SGHVS and CDR2 FNYEAQ. The V and J ends lost 4 bases and 10 bases respectively, with 11 bases between them. CDR3 length: 12 residues. As DNA, the CDR3 is TGTGCCAGCAGCTCCCCCTTGGGAGAGCAGTTCTTC. This translates into CASSSPLGEQFF.

Turning to this clonotype: Compared with germline, one end of the junction differs, possibly owing to a read error. This chain joins TRBV2 and TRBJ2-5; 10 positions match TRBD2. Germline CDR1 and CDR2: SNHLY and FYNNEI. The CDR3 consists of 13 residues. This CDR3 reads CASGEGSGGTLYF. The CDR3 DNA reads as TGTGCCAGCGGTGAGGGTAGCGGGGGGACCTTGTACTTC.

The rearrangement links TRBV19 to TRBJ2-1; 10 nucleotides line up with TRBD2. This CDR3 is built from 15 residues. Germline CDR1 is LNHDA and CDR2 is SQIVND (reference sequence). With 2 bases clipped from V and 5 bases from J, the junction kept 3 bases outside the gene matches. CDR3 in DNA: TGTGCCAGTAGTATAACTAGCGGGAAACACAATGAGCAGTTCTTC. Its translation is CASSITSGKHNEQFF. The complete variable domain, with remaining parts taken from reference TRBV19 and TRBJ2-1, reads DGGITQSPKYLFRKEGQNVTLSCEQNLNHDAMYWYRQDPGQGLRLIYYSQIVNDFQKGDIAEGYSVSREKKESFPLTVTSAQKNPTAFYLCASSITSGKHNEQFFGPGTRLTVL.

The chain links TRBV5-1 to TRBJ2-7, with D uncertain. Germline V CDR1 and CDR2: SGHRS, YFSETQ. V was trimmed by 2 bases and J by 2 bases, leaving 11 bases between them. This CDR3 contains 14 residues. This CDR3 reads CASSLTTGTYEQYF. DNA of the CDR3: TGCGCCAGCAGCTTAACTACCGGCACCTACGAGCAGTACTTC.

The rearrangement joins TRBV7-9 to TRBJ1-2, with 7 nucleotides matching TRBD1. This CDR3 is 13 amino acids long. The V gene end was trimmed by 6 bases and the J gene end by 5 bases; junction bases not matched to a gene: 6. Germline values: CDR1 SEHNR, CDR2 FQNEAQ (reference sequence). The CDR3 sequence: CASRPDRDYGYTF. For the CDR3, the DNA is TGTGCCAGCAGGCCTGACAGGGATTATGGCTACACCTTC. The whole variable domain, filled in from reference TRBV7-9 and TRBJ1-2, reads DTGVSQNPRHKITKRGQNVTFRCDPISEHNRLYWYRQTLGQGPEFLTYFQNEAQLEKSRLLSDRFSAERPKGSFSTLEIQRTEQGDSAMYLCASRPDRDYGYTFGSGTRLTVV.

This chain connects TRBV7-8 to TRBJ2-3; 8 bases line up with TRBD2. The ends lost 7 bases at V and 0 bases at J; junction bases unmatched: 6. The length of the CDR3 is 15 residues. Germline CDR1 is SGHVS and CDR2 is FQNEAQ. CDR3 in DNA: TGTGCCAGCAACGCAGCGGGGGCTAGCACAGATACGCAGTATTTT. Residues: CASNAAGASTDTQYF. The whole variable domain, remainder taken from reference TRBV7-8 and TRBJ2-3, is GAGVSQSPRYKVAKRGQDVALRCDPISGHVSLFWYQQALGQGPEFLTYFQNEAQLDKSGLPSDRFFAERPEGSVSTLKIQRTQQEDSAVYLCASNAAGASTDTQYFGPGTRLTVL.

This clonotype was detected once. The chain uses TRBV2 and TRBJ2-5; possibly TRBD2 for D (6 bases). The germline V gene encodes CDR1 SNHLY and CDR2 FYNNEI. The V gene lost 5 bases and the J gene lost 5 bases, with 18 bases spanning the gap. The CDR3 runs to 15 residues. The CDR3 coding sequence is TGTGCCAGCAGTTGGGGTCCGGGAGTCCCTGAGACCCAGTACTTC. This encodes CASSWGPGVPETQYF.

This clonotype has a handful of counts. This CDR3 reads CAISADSSYNEQFF. The CDR3 DNA reads TGTGCCATCAGTGCGGACAGTTCCTACAATGAGCAGTTCTTC. This sequence joins TRBV10-3 and TRBJ2-1, with D possibly TRBD1 on 6 matching bases. The CDR3 has 14 residues. Trimming shortened V by 4 bases and J by 1 base, and 8 bases separated the two germline ends. Germline CDR1 is ENHRY and CDR2 is SYGVKD.

This clonotype was seen a few times. This chain joins TRBV5-1 and TRBJ2-1, with a tentative D call TRBD2 (6 bases). Germline CDR1 is SGHRS and CDR2 is YFSETQ. V was trimmed by 4 bases and J by 0 bases, leaving 20 bases between them. The CDR3 totals 18 residues. This CDR3 is CASSPMRTGLSSYNEQFF. In DNA form, the CDR3 reads TGCGCCAGCAGCCCAATGAGGACGGGACTTAGCTCCTACAATGAGCAGTTCTTC.

This clonotype was counted at least ten times. CDR3 coding DNA: TGTGCCAGCAGTCGCTCTACGGAGCAGTACTTC. Translated: CASSRSTEQYF. J is TRBJ2-7 and V is TRBV6-1; D is ambiguous. The germline V gene encodes CDR1 MNHNS and CDR2 SASEGT. With 5 bases removed from V and 7 bases from J, the gap between germline ends came to 9 bases. CDR3 size: 11 residues.

This chain joins TRBV12-3 or TRBV12-4 and TRBJ1-5, with TRBD1 matching over 7 bases. V was pared by 6 bases and J by 4 bases, with 6 bases of the junction left unmatched. This CDR3 comprises 14 residues. CDR3 amino acids: CASSGTAINQPQHF. DNA of the CDR3: TGTGCCAGCAGCGGGACAGCGATAAATCAGCCCCAGCATTTT.

This rearrangement joins TRBV5-1 to TRBJ2-2; 8 bases fit TRBD2. The germline gives CDR1 SGHRS, CDR2 YFSETQ. The CDR3 covers 16 residues. V lost 4 bases and J lost 4; bases outside the gene matches: 9. CDR3 residues: CASSLASSGFTGELFF. The CDR3 DNA follows: TGCGCCAGCAGCCTGGCGTCTAGCGGGTTCACCGGGGAGCTGTTTTTT.